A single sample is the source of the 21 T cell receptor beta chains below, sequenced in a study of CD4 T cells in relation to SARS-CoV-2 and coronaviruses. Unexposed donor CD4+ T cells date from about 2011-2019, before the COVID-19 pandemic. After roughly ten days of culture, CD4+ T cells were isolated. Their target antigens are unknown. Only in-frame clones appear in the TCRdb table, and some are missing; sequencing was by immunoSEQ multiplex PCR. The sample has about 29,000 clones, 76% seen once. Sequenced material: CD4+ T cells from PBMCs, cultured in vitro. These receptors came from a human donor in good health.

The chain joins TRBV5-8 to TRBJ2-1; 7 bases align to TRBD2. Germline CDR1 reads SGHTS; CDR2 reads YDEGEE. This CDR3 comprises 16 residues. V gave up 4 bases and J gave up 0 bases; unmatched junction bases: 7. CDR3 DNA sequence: TGTGCCAGCAGCCGAACGCTAGCGGCCTCCTACAATGAGCAGTTCTTC. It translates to CASSRTLAASYNEQFF.

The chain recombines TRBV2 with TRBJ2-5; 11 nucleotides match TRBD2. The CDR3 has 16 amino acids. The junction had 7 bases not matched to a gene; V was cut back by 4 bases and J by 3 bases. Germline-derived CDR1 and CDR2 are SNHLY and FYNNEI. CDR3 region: CASSASGGFFKETQYF. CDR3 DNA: TGTGCCAGCAGTGCTAGCGGGGGGTTTTTTAAAGAGACCCAGTACTTC.

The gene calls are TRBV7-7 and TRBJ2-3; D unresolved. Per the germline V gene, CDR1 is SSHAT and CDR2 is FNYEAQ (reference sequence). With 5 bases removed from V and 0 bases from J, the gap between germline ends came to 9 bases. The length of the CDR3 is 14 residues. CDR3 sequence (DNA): TGTGCCAGCAGCCCCACCACTAGCACAGATACGCAGTATTTT. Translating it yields CASSPTTSTDTQYF.

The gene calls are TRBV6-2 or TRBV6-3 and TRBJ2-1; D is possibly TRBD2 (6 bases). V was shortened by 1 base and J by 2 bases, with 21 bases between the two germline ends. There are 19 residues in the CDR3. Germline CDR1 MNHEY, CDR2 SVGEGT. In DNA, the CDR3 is TGTGCCAGCAGTTACTTGCTACTAGCCGGCCTAAAGACCTACAATGAGCAGTTCTTC. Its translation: CASSYLLLAGLKTYNEQFF.

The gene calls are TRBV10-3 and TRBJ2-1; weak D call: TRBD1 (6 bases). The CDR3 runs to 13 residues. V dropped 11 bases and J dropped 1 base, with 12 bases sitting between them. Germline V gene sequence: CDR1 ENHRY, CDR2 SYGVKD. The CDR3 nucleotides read TGTGCCGCCAACAGGGAATCCTACAATGAGCAGTTCTTC. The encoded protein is CAANRESYNEQFF.

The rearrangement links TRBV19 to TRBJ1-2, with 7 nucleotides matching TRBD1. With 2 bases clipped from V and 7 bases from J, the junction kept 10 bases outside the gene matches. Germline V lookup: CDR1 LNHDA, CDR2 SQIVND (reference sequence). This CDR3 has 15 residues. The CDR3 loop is CASSIIPNRGGGYTF. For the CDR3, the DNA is TGTGCCAGTAGTATAATCCCGAACAGGGGAGGTGGCTACACCTTC.

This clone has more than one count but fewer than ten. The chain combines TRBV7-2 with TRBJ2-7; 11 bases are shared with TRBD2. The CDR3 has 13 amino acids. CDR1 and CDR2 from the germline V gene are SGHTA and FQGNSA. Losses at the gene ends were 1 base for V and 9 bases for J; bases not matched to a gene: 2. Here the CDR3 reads CASSLGLAGGQYF. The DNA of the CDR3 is TGTGCCAGCAGCTTAGGGCTAGCGGGGGGGCAGTACTTC.

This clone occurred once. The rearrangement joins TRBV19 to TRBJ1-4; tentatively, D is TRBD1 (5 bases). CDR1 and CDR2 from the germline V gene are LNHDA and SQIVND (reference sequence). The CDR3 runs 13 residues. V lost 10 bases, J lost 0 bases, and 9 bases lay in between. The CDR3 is CATQGATNEKLFF. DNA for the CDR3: TGTGCCACCCAGGGTGCAACTAATGAAAAACTGTTTTTT.

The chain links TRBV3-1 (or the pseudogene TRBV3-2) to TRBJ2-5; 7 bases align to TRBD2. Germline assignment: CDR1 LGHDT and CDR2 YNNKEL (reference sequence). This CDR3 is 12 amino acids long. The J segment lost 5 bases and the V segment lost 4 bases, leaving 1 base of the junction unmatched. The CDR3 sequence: CASSRAGETQYF. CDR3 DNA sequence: TGTGCCAGCAGCCGAGCGGGGGAGACCCAGTACTTC.

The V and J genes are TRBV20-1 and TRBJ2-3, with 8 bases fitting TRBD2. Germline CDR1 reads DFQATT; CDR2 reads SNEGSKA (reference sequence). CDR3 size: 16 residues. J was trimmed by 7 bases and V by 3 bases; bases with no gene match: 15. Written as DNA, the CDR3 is TGCAGTGCTAGTTCAGGGGCGGGAGGCTCCCCGAATACGCAGTATTTT. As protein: CSASSGAGGSPNTQYF.

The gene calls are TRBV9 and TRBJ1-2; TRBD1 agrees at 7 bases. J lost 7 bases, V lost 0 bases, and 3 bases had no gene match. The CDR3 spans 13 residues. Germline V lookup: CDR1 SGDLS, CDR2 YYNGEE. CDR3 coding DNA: TGTGCCAGCAGCGTAGTCGCAGGGGGTGGCTACACCTTC. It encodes CASSVVAGGGYTF.

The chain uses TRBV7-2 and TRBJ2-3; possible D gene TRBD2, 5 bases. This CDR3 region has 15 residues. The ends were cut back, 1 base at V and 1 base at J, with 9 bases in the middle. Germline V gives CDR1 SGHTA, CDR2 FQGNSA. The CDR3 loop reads CASSLEGRGTDTQYF. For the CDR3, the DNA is TGTGCCAGCAGCTTAGAAGGGCGGGGCACAGATACGCAGTATTTT.

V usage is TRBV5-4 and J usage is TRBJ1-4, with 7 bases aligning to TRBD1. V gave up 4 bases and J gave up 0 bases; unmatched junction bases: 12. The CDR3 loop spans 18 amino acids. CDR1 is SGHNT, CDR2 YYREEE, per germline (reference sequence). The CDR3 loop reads CASSASRGTVSTNEKLFF. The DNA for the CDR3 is TGTGCCAGCAGCGCGAGCCGAGGGACAGTCTCAACTAATGAAAAACTGTTTTTT.

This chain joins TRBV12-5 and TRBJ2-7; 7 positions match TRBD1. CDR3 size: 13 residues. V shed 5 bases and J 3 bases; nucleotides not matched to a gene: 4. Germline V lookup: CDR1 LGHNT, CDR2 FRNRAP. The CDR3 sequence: CASGNDRVYEQYF. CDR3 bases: TGTGCTAGTGGTAATGACAGGGTCTACGAGCAGTACTTC. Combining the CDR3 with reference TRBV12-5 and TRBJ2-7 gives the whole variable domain DARVTQTPRHKVTEMGQEVTMRCQPILGHNTVFWYRQTMMQGLELLAYFRNRAPLDDSGMPKDRFSAEMPDATLATLKIQPSEPRDSAVYFCASGNDRVYEQYFGPGTRLTVT.

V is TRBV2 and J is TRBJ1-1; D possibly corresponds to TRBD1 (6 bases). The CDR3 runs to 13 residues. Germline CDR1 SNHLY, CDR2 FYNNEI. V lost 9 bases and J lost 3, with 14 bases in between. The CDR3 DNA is TGTGCCAGTTGGGGGCCTGAGGACACTGAAGCTTTCTTT. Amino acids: CASWGPEDTEAFF.

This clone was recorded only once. The CDR3 bases are TGTGCCAGCAAAGGCAGGGTAGGGGATCAGCCCCAGCATTTT. It specifies CASKGRVGDQPQHF. This chain joins TRBV2 and TRBJ1-5; D possibly corresponds to TRBD1 (5 bases). Germline V lookup: CDR1 SNHLY, CDR2 FYNNEI. The CDR3 runs to 14 residues. Trimming removed 7 bases from V and 5 bases from J, with 15 bases in between.

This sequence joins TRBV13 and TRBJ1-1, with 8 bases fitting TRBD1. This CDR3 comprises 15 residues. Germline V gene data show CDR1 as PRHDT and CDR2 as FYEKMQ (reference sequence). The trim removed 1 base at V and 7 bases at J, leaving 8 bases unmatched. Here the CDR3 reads CASSLAQGQADEAFF. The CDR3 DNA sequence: TGTGCCAGCAGCTTAGCCCAGGGACAGGCTGATGAAGCTTTCTTT.

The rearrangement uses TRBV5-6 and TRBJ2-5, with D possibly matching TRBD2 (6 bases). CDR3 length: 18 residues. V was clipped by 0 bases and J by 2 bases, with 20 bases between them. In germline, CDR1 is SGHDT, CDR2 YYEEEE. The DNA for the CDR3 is TGTGCCAGCAGCTTGGACCGACTAGGGTTGGTGGGGCAAGAGACCCAGTACTTC. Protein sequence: CASSLDRLGLVGQETQYF.

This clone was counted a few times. The CDR3 protein is CASGRNYGYTF. In DNA, the CDR3 is TGTGCCAGCGGCAGGAACTATGGCTACACCTTC. The chain is built from TRBV6-5 and TRBJ1-2; D gene uncertain. CDR1 is MNHEY, CDR2 SVGAGI, per germline. CDR3 length equals 11 residues. V was shortened by 8 bases and J by 2 bases, with 6 bases between the two germline ends.

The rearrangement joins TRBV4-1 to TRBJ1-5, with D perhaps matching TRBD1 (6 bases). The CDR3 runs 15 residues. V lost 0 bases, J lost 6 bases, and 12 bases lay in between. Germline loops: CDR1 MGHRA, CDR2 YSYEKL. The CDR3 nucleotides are TGCGCCAGCAGCCAAGACGTGGGGGCGGGTCAGCCCCAGCATTTT. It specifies CASSQDVGAGQPQHF.

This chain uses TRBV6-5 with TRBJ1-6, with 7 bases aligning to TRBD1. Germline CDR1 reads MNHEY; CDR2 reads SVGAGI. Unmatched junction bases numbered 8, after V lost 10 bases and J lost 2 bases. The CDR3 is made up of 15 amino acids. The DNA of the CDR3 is TGTGCCACCAGGGGGGGCCCGACCTATAATTCACCCCTCCACTTT. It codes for CATRGGPTYNSPLHF.